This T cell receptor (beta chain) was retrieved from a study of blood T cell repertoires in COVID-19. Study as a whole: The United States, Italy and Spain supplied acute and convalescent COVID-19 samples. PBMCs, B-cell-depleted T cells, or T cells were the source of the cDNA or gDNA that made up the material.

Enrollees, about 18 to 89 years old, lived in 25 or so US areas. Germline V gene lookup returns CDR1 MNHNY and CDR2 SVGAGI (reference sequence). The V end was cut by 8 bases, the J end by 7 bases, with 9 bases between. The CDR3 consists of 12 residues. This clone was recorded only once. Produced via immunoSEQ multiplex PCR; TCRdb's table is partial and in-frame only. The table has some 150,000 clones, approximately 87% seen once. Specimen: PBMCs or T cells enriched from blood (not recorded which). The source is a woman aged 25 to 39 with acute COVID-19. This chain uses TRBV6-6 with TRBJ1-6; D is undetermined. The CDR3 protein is CASERSNSPLHF. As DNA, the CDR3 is TGTGCCAGCGAGCGGTCGAATTCACCCCTCCACTTT.